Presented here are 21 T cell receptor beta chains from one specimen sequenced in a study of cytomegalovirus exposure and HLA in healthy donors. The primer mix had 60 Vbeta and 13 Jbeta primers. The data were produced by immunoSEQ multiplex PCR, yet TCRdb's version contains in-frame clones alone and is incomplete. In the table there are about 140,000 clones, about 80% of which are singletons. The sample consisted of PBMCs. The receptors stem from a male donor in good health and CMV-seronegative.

The CDR3, as DNA: TGTGCCAGTGGCGGGCTGGGAACTGAAGCTTTCTTT. This translates into CASGGLGTEAFF. The J gene is TRBJ1-1, the V gene TRBV28, with unresolved D. The germline V and J ends were trimmed by 9 bases and 5 bases, with 13 bases remaining between them. The CDR3 covers 12 residues. Germline CDR1 reads MDHEN; CDR2 reads SYDVKM.

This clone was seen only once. For the CDR3, the DNA is TGTGCCAGCAGTTACGGCGGGGACAGTTCCTACGAGCAGTACTTC. Its protein is CASSYGGDSSYEQYF. This chain uses TRBV6-5 with TRBJ2-7, with TRBD1 as a possible D gene (7 bases). Trimming stripped 2 bases from V and 1 base from J, with 12 bases between. From germline, CDR1 is MNHEY and CDR2 SVGAGI. This CDR3 contains 15 residues.

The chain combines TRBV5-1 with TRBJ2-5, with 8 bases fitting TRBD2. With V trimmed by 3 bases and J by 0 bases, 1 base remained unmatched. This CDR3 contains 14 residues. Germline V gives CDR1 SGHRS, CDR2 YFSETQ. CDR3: CASSSGGYQETQYF. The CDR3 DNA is TGCGCCAGCAGCTCGGGAGGGTACCAAGAGACCCAGTACTTC.

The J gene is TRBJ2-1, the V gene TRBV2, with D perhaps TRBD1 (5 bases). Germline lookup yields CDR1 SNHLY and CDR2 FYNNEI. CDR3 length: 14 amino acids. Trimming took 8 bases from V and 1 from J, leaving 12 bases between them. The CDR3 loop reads CASQGAVSYNEQFF. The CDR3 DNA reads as TGTGCCAGCCAAGGGGCCGTATCCTACAATGAGCAGTTCTTC.

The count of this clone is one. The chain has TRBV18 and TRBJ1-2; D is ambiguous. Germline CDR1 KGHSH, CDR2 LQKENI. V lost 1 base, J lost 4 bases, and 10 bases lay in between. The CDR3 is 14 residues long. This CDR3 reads CASSPLGRIYGYTF. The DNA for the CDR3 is TGTGCCAGCTCACCACTTGGCAGAATCTATGGCTACACCTTC.

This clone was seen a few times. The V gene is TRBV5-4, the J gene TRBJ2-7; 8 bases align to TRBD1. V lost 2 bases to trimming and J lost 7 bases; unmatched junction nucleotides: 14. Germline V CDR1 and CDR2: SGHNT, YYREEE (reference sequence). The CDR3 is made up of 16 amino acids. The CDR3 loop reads CASSLPNRGSLGEQYF. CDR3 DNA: TGTGCCAGCAGCTTACCCAACAGGGGGAGTCTTGGAGAGCAGTACTTC.

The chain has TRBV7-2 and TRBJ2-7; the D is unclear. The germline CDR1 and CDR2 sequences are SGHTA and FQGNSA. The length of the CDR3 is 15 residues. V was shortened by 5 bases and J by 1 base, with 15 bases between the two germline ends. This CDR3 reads CASSPSIASSYEQYF. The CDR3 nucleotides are TGTGCCAGCAGCCCCTCCATAGCTTCATCCTACGAGCAGTACTTC.

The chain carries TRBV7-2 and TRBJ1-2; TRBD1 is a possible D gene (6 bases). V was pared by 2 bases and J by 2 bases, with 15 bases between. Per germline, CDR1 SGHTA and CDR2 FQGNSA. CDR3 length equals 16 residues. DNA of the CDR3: TGTGCCAGCAGCTTATACAGGGAAGGTGGGAACTATGGCTACACCTTC. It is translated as CASSLYREGGNYGYTF.

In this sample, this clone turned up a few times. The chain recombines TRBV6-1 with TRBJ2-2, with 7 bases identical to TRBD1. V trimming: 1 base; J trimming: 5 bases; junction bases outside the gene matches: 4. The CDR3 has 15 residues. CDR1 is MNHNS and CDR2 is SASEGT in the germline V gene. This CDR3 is CASSEEGGWTGELFF. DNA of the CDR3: TGTGCCAGCAGTGAAGAAGGGGGCTGGACCGGGGAGCTGTTTTTT.

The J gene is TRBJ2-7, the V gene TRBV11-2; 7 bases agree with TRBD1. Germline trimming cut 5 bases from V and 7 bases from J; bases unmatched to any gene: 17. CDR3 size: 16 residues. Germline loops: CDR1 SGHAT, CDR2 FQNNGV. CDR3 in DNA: TGTGCCAGCAGCGCCCTACAGGGGACACCCTTCTGGGAGCAGTACTTC. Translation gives CASSALQGTPFWEQYF.

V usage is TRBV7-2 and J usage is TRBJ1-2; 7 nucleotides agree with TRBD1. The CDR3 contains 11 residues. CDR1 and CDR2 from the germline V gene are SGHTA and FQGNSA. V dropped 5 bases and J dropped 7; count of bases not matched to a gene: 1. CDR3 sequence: CASSRTGGYTF. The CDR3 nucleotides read TGTGCCAGCAGCAGGACAGGTGGCTACACCTTC.

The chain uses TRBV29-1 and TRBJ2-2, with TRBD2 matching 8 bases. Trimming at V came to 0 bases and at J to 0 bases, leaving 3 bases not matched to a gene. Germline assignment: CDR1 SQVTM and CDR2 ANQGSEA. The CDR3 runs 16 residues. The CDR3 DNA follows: TGCAGCGTTGAAGATCTGCGGGGGGCGAACACCGGGGAGCTGTTTTTT. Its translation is CSVEDLRGANTGELFF.

The CDR3 here is CASSHAGTSGYNEQFF. Written as DNA, the CDR3 is TGTGCCAGCAGCCACGCCGGGACTAGCGGCTACAATGAGCAGTTCTTC. The chain links TRBV7-9 to TRBJ2-1; TRBD2 matches 11 bases. Per the germline V gene, CDR1 is SEHNR and CDR2 is FQNEAQ (reference sequence). The V segment lost 5 bases and the J segment 3 bases; nucleotides outside the gene matches: 6. The CDR3 has 16 residues.

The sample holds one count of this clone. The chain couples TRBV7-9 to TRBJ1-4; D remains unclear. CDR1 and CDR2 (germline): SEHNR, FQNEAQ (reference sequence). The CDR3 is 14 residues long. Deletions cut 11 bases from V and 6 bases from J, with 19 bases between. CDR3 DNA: TGTGCCGTCCCACGCGGGAAGTATGATGAAAAACTGTTTTTT. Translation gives CAVPRGKYDEKLFF.

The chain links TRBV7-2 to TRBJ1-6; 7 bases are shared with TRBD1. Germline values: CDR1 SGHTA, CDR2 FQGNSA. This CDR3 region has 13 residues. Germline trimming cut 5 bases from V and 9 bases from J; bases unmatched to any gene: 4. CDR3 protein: CASSVGQVSPLHF. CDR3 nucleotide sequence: TGTGCCAGCAGCGTAGGACAGGTTTCACCCCTCCACTTT.

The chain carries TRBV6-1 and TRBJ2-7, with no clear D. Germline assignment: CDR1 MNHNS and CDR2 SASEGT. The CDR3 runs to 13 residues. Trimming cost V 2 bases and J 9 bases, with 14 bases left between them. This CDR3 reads CASSEPRGSGQYF. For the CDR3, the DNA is TGTGCCAGCAGTGAACCTCGAGGCTCCGGGCAGTACTTC.

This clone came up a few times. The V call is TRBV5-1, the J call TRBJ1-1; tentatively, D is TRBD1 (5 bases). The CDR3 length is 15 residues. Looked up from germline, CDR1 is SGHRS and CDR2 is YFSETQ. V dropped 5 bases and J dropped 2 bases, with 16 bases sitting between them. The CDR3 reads CASRVTGVVNTEAFF. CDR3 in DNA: TGCGCCAGCAGAGTTACAGGTGTGGTCAACACTGAAGCTTTCTTT.

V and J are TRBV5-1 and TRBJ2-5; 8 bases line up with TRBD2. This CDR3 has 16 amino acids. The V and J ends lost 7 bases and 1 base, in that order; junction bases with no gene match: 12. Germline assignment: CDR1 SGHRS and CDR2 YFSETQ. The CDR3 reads CASSLGGGQGQETQYF. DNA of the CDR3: TGCGCCAGCTCCTTGGGCGGGGGGCAGGGCCAAGAGACCCAGTACTTC.

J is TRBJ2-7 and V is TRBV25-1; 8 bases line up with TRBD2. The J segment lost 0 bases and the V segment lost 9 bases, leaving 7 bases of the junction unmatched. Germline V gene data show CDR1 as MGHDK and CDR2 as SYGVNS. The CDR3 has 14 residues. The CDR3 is CASAGGPHSYEQYF. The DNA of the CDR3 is TGTGCCAGTGCGGGGGGTCCGCACTCCTACGAGCAGTACTTC.

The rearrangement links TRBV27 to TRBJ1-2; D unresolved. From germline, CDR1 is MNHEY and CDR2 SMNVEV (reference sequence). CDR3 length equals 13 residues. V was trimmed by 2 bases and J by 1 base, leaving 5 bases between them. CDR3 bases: TGTGCCAGCAGTTTACGGGGTAACTATGGCTACACCTTC. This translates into CASSLRGNYGYTF.

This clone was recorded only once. Here the CDR3 reads CASSLEGAFTEAFF. The CDR3, as DNA: TGTGCCAGCAGTTTAGAAGGGGCCTTCACTGAAGCTTTCTTT. The chain joins TRBV28 to TRBJ1-1, with D perhaps matching TRBD1 (5 bases). The V end lost 2 bases, the J end lost 4 bases, and 11 bases lay between the germline ends. Germline CDR1 reads MDHEN; CDR2 reads SYDVKM. The CDR3 is 14 amino acids.